This paragraph reports one T cell receptor beta chain. The data originate from a study of blood T cell repertoires in COVID-19. V trimming: 6 bases; J trimming: 6 bases; junction bases outside the gene matches: 9. Per germline, CDR1 SNHLY and CDR2 FYNNEI. The CDR3 totals 15 residues. Original processing methods: Nucleated cell counts were estimated from reference gene primer amplification. The repertoire was sequenced with immunoSEQ multiplex PCR; TCRdb's copy has only in-frame clones and lacks some. V and J calls and clone size are as listed in that table; D and trimming were resolved from the DNA. The sample lists roughly 250,000 clones; roughly three quarters were seen once.

Sequences were obtained from peripheral blood. This clonotype originated in a woman aged 35 to 49 with active or convalescent COVID-19. V and J are TRBV2 and TRBJ1-5; the match to TRBD1 covers 9 bases. This CDR3 is CASRPGQGRGQPQHF. CDR3 nucleotide sequence: TGTGCCAGCAGACCGGGACAGGGTAGGGGTCAGCCCCAGCATTTT.